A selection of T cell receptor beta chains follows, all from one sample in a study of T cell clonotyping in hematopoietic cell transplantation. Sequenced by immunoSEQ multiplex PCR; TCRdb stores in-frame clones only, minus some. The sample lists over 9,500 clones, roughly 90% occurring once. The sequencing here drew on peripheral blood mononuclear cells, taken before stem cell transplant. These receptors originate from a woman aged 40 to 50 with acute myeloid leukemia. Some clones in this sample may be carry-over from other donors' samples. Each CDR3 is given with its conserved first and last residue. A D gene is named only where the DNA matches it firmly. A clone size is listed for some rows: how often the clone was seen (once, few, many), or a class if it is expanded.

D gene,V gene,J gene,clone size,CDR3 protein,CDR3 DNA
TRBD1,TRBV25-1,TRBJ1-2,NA,CASSPGTGVGYTF,TGTGCCAGCAGCCCGGGAACAGGGGTAGGCTACACCTTC
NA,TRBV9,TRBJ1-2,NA,CASSVRNRAYGYTF,TGTGCCAGCAGCGTACGCAACAGGGCCTATGGCTACACCTTC
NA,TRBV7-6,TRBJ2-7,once,CASSLKSPGRLGNEQYF,TGTGCCAGCAGCTTAAAATCGCCGGGGAGGTTGGGGAACGAGCAGTACTTC
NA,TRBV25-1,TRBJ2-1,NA,CASSEPGRGSYNEQFF,TGTGCCAGCAGTGAACCCGGGAGAGGCTCCTACAATGAGCAGTTCTTC
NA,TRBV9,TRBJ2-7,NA,CASSVGAGGYEQYF,TGTGCCAGCAGCGTAGGGGCAGGGGGGTACGAGCAGTACTTC
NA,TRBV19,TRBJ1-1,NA,CASSIARGVTEAFF,TGTGCCAGTAGTATCGCCAGGGGAGTCACTGAAGCTTTCTTT
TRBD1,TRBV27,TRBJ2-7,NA,CASSILLTGTGKSYEQYF,TGTGCCAGCAGTATTCTTCTTACCGGGACAGGGAAATCCTACGAGCAGTACTTC
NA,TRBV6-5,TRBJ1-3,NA,CASSYYPGGNTIYF,TGTGCCAGCAGTTACTATCCAGGGGGAAACACCATATATTTT
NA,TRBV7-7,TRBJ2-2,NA,CASSSYTGELFF,TGTGCCAGCAGCTCATACACCGGGGAGCTGTTTTTT
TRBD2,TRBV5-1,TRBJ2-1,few,CASSPSGTSDFYNEQFF,TGCGCCAGCAGCCCATCAGGGACTAGCGATTTCTACAATGAGCAGTTCTTC
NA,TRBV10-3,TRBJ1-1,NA,CAISGNPAGGNTEAFF,TGTGCCATCAGTGGAAACCCAGCCGGGGGGAACACTGAAGCTTTCTTT
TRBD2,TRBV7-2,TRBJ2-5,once,CASSLRLAAFRETQYF,TGTGCCAGCAGCTTAAGGCTAGCGGCCTTCAGGGAGACCCAGTACTTC
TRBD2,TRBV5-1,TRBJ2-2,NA,CASSYGTSGEVLFF,TGCGCCAGCAGCTACGGGACTAGCGGTGAAGTGCTGTTTTTT
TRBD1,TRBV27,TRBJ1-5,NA,CASSKATGGSQPQHF,TGTGCCAGCAGCAAGGCAACAGGGGGCAGCCAGCCCCAGCATTTT
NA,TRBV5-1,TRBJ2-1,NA,CASSFAANTYNEQFF,TGCGCCAGCAGCTTTGCCGCTAACACCTACAATGAGCAGTTCTTC
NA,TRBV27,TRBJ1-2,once,CASSLAGGGVYGYTF,TGTGCCAGCAGTTTAGCGGGGGGGGGAGTCTATGGCTACACCTTC
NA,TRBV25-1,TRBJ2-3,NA,CASSEFGAFHTQYF,TGTGCCAGCAGTGAATTCGGTGCCTTCCATACGCAGTATTTT
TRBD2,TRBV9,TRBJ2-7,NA,CASSVYAGGNSEQYF,TGTGCCAGCAGCGTATACGCGGGAGGGAATTCGGAGCAGTACTTC
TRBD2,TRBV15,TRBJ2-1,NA,CATSTQVGLAGPWDGLYEQFF,TGTGCCACCAGCACCCAGGTGGGGTTAGCGGGACCTTGGGACGGTTTATATGAGCAGTTCTTC
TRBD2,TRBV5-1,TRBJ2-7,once,CASSTSGSYEQYF,TGCGCCAGCAGCACTAGCGGGAGCTACGAGCAGTACTTC
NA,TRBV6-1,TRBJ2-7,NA,CASSVYREYEQYF,TGTGCCAGCAGTGTTTACAGGGAGTACGAGCAGTACTTC
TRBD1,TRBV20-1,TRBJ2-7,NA,CSADQTGTQYF,TGCAGTGCTGACCAGACAGGGACACAGTACTTC
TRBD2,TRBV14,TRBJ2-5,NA,CASSQATGLARQETQYF,TGTGCCAGCAGCCAAGCCACTGGACTAGCGAGACAAGAGACCCAGTACTTC
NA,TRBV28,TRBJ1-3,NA,CASSLPGAGGNTIYF,TGTGCCAGCAGTTTACCCGGGGCAGGGGGAAACACCATATATTTT
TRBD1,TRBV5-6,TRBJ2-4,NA,CASNQQGSKNIQYF,TGTGCCAGCAACCAACAGGGGTCAAAAAACATTCAGTACTTC
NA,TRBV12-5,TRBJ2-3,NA,CASGLVLEGWADTQYF,TGTGCTAGTGGTTTGGTACTGGAGGGGTGGGCAGATACGCAGTATTTT
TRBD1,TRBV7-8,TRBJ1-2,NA,CASSVYRGPGYGYTF,TGTGCCAGCAGCGTATACAGGGGGCCTGGCTATGGCTACACCTTC
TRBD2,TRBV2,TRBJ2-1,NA,CASSESASGRNEQFF,TGTGCCAGCAGTGAATCGGCTAGCGGGAGGAATGAGCAGTTCTTC
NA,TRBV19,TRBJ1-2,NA,CASTTGPVNYGYTF,TGTGCCAGTACCACTGGTCCAGTTAACTATGGCTACACCTTC
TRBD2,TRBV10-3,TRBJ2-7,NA,CAISGLAGGYEQYF,TGTGCCATCAGTGGGCTAGCGGGGGGTTACGAGCAGTACTTC
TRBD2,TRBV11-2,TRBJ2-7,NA,CASSLERGAHEQYF,TGTGCCAGCAGCTTAGAGCGGGGGGCCCACGAGCAGTACTTC
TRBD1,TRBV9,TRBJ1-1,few,CASSVVGGQVGMNTEAFF,TGTGCCAGCAGCGTAGTAGGGGGACAGGTTGGGATGAACACTGAAGCTTTCTTT
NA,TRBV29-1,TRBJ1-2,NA,CSVVIGSYGYTF,TGCAGCGTTGTAATAGGTTCCTATGGCTACACCTTC
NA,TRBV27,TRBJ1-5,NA,CASSYSNQPQHF,TGTGCCAGCAGTTATAGCAATCAGCCCCAGCATTTT
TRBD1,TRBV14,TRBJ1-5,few,CASSQEQGRSNQPQHF,TGTGCCAGCAGCCAAGAACAGGGGAGGAGCAATCAGCCCCAGCATTTT
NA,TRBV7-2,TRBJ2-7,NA,CASSKAGTSYEQYF,TGTGCCAGCAGCAAAGCGGGTACATCCTACGAGCAGTACTTC
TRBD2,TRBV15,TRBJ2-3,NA,CATSRESGRAGTQYF,TGTGCCACCAGCAGAGAAAGCGGGAGGGCAGGTACGCAGTATTTT
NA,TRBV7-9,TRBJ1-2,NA,CASSLGGDYGYTF,TGTGCCAGCAGCTTAGGGGGAGACTATGGCTACACCTTC
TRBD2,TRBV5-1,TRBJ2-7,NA,CASSPQGLEAVAGAAYEQYF,TGCGCCAGCAGCCCTCAGGGCTTAGAGGCCGTAGCGGGAGCCGCCTACGAGCAGTACTTC
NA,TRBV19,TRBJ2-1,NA,CASSRRYNEQFF,TGTGCCAGTAGTCGGCGATACAATGAGCAGTTCTTC
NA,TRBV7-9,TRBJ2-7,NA,CASSPGFDYEQYF,TGTGCCAGCAGTCCAGGCTTTGACTACGAGCAGTACTTC
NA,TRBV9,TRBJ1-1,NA,CASSVGTVNTEAFF,TGTGCCAGCAGCGTCGGGACGGTGAACACTGAAGCTTTCTTT
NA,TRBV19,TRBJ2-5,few,CASTHRTGRVGETQYF,TGTGCCAGTACCCACCGGACAGGGAGGGTAGGAGAGACCCAGTACTTC
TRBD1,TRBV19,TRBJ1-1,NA,CASSKTTGQSTEAFF,TGTGCCAGTAGTAAGACGACGGGACAGTCTACTGAAGCTTTCTTT
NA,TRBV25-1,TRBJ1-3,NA,CASSDRTAGGNTIYF,TGTGCCAGCAGTGACCGGACAGCCGGGGGAAACACCATATATTTT